These 8 T cell receptor beta chains were all obtained from the same sample, sequenced in a study of vaccination effects on CD4 cells after COVID-19. Under the ViraFEST assay, PBMC were stimulated with viral peptide pools so that antigen-specific CD4+ T cells expanded. Sequencing was performed afterwards. Investigators separated out CD4+ T cells once around eleven days of culture had passed. SARS-CoV-2 infection was confirmed by PCR in the person between March and December 2020. Participants received two doses of either the BNT162b2 or mRNA-1273 vaccine. Profiled with immunoSEQ multiplex PCR; TCRdb holds only in-frame clones, not every one. Of more than 15,000 clones in the sample, over 60% were seen once. The antigens for these receptors are not known. The starting material was CD4+ T cells from PBMCs cultured with SARS-CoV-2 spike peptides, obtained after COVID-19 vaccination. These receptors were collected from a human donor who had a prior SARS-CoV-2 infection.

The rearrangement uses TRBV27 and TRBJ2-2, with 12 bases matching TRBD2. The CDR3 covers 16 residues. Germline V gene sequence: CDR1 MNHEY, CDR2 SMNVEV (reference sequence). The junction had 8 bases not matched to a gene; V was cut back by 6 bases and J by 6 bases. CDR3 bases: TGTGCCAGCAGGACTAGCGGGAGAGGGGACCCCGGGGAGCTGTTTTTT. Protein product: CASRTSGRGDPGELFF.

This chain uses TRBV19 with TRBJ2-7; 9 nucleotides agree with TRBD2. J gave up 7 bases and V 4 bases, and 8 bases lay outside the gene matches. Germline loops: CDR1 LNHDA, CDR2 SQIVND (reference sequence). This CDR3 is built from 14 residues. CDR3 bases: TGTGCCAGTAGTAATGTTGCGGGAGGGTTAGAGCAGTACTTC. The encoded protein is CASSNVAGGLEQYF.

This clone showed up just a few times. The gene calls are TRBV18 and TRBJ1-2, with unresolved D. Germline CDR1 and CDR2: KGHSH and LQKENI. V gave up 2 bases and J gave up 1 base, with 2 bases separating them. The CDR3 has 12 amino acids. The CDR3 region has the DNA TGTGCCAGCTCACCAGTTAACTATGGCTACACCTTC. Translated: CASSPVNYGYTF.

The chain carries TRBV2 and TRBJ1-6, with 7 positions matching TRBD1. CDR3 length: 13 amino acids. CDR1 and CDR2 (germline): SNHLY, FYNNEI. J gave up 6 bases and V 8 bases, and 4 bases lay outside the gene matches. For the CDR3, the DNA is TGTGCCAGCGGGGGACAGCCTAATTCACCCCTCCACTTT. Protein: CASGGQPNSPLHF.

This chain links TRBV19 with TRBJ2-4; 7 bases are a match to TRBD1. The CDR3 loop spans 15 amino acids. Germline lookup yields CDR1 LNHDA and CDR2 SQIVND (reference sequence). With V trimmed by 1 base and J by 7 bases, 7 bases remained unmatched. CDR3 region: CASSIAPTGMNIQYF. For the CDR3, the DNA is TGTGCCAGTAGTATAGCCCCGACAGGGATGAACATTCAGTACTTC.

Only a few counts were recorded for this clone. V gene TRBV5-1 combines with J gene TRBJ1-4; TRBD1 matches 7 bases. Germline CDR1 SGHRS, CDR2 YFSETQ. J was trimmed by 7 bases and V by 4 bases; bases with no gene match: 10. The CDR3 covers 15 residues. CDR3 nucleotide sequence: TGCGCCAGCAGCCCCTGGACAGGTGGGGGTGAAAAACTGTTTTTT. It encodes CASSPWTGGGEKLFF.

The gene calls are TRBV2 and TRBJ1-6, with D possibly being TRBD1 (6 bases). CDR1 and CDR2 (germline): SNHLY, FYNNEI. This CDR3 has 14 amino acids. Deletions cut 6 bases from V and 9 bases from J, with 15 bases between. The DNA for the CDR3 is TGTGCCAGCAGAAATGGGGGGCTAAGTTCACCCCTCCACTTT. Its translation: CASRNGGLSSPLHF.

J is TRBJ1-2 and V is TRBV10-3, with no clear D. The CDR3 is made up of 12 amino acids. The germline V and J ends were trimmed by 5 bases and 3 bases, with 7 bases remaining between them. The germline CDR1 and CDR2 sequences are ENHRY and SYGVKD. In nucleotides, the CDR3 is TGTGCCATCAGTCAGGCAGACTATGGCTACACCTTC. It is translated as CAISQADYGYTF.